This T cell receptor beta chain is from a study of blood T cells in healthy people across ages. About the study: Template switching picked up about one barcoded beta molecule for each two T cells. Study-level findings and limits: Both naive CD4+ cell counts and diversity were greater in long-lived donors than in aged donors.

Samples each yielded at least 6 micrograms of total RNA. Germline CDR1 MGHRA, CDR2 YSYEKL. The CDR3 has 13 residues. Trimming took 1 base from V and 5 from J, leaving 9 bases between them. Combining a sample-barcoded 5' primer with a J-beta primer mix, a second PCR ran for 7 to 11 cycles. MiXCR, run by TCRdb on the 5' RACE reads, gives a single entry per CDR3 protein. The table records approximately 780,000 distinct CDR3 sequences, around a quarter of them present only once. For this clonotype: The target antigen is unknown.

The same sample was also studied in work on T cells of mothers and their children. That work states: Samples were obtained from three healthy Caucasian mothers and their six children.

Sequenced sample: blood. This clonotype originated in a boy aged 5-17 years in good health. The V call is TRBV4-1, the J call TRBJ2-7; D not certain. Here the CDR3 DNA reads TGCGCCAGCAGCCAAGTCCAGCACGACGAGCAGTACTTC. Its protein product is CASSQVQHDEQYF.